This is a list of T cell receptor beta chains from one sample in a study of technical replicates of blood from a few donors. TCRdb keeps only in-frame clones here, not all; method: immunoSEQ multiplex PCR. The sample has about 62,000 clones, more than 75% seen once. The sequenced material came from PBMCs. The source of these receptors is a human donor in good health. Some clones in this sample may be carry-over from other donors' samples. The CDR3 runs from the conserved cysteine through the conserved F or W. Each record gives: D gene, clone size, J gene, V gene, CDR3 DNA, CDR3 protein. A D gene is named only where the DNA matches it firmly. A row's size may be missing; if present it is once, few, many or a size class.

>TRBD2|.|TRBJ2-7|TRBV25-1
TGTGCCAGCATTACTAGCGGGAGGCCCTACGAGCAGTACTTC
CASITSGRPYEQYF
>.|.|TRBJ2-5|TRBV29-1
TGCAGCGTTGAAGGGCTAGGCGGAAAGACCCAGTACTTC
CSVEGLGGKTQYF
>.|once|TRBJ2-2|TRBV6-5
TGTGCCAGCACCGCGGGCGGCGCGAACACCGGGGAGCTGTTTTTT
CASTAGGANTGELFF
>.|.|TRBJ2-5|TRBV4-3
TGCGCCAGCAGCCAAGATTTCCCTCCACAGGCCCAGTACTTC
CASSQDFPPQAQYF
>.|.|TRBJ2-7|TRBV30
TGTGCCGTAGGGAGGAACTACGAGCAGTACTTC
CAVGRNYEQYF
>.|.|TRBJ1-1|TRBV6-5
TGTGCCAGCAGCCGAGGTAGTGGGAACACTGAAGCTTTCTTT
CASSRGSGNTEAFF
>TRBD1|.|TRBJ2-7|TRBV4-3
TGCGCCAGCAGCCAAGATAGCGGACAGGGGCGATACGAGCAGTACTTC
CASSQDSGQGRYEQYF
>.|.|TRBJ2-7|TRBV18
TGTGCCAGCTCACCAGGCAGGGCGTCCGAGCAGTACTTC
CASSPGRASEQYF
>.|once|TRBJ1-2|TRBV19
TGTGCCAGTAGTCCCTTAAACTATGGCTACACCTTC
CASSPLNYGYTF
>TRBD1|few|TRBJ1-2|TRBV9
TGTGCCAGCAGCGATATTACGGGACAGGGAGCCTCCTATGGCTACACCTTC
CASSDITGQGASYGYTF
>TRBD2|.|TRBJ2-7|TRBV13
TGTGCCAGCAGCTCGGGACTAGCGGAGGGCGAGCAGTACTTC
CASSSGLAEGEQYF
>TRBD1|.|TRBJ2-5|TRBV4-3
TGCGCCAGCAGCCAAGGCGGCAGGGGGAGAGAGACCCAGTACTTC
CASSQGGRGRETQYF
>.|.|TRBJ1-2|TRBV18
TGTGCCAGCTCACCACCTCAGGGTAGTAACTATGGCTACACCTTC
CASSPPQGSNYGYTF
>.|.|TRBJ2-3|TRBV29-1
TGCAGCGTTGGTTCCGGGGATACGCAGTATTTT
CSVGSGDTQYF
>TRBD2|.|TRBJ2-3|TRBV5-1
TGCGCCAGCAGATTCTCTAGCGGGGGGACCGCAGATACGCAGTATTTT
CASRFSSGGTADTQYF
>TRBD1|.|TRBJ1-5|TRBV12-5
TGTGCTAGTGGTACAGGGGAAAGCGCTCAGCCCCAGCATTTT
CASGTGESAQPQHF
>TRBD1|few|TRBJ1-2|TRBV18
TGTGCCAGCTCCCCCGGGCAGGGGGCGGTCTATGGCTACACCTTC
CASSPGQGAVYGYTF
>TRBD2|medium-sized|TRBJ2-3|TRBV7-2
TGTGCCAGCAGCTTAGTTAGCGGGGGGCATTTTCTTGCGGATACGCAGTATTTT
CASSLVSGGHFLADTQYF
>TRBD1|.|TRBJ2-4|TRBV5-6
TGTGCCAGCAGCTCCGACAGGGGGCGAGTCATTCAGTACTTC
CASSSDRGRVIQYF
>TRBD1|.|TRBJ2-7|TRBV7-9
TGTGCCAGCAGCTTAAGGGGACAGGCCTCGGGGTACGAGCAGTACTTC
CASSLRGQASGYEQYF
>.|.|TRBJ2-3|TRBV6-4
TGTGCCAGCAGTGACTCACAGGGCGCCCCAGATACGCAGTATTTT
CASSDSQGAPDTQYF
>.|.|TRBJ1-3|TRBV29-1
TGCAGCGTTGAGTCGGGTAACTCTGGAAACACCATATATTTT
CSVESGNSGNTIYF
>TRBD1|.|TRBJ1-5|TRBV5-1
TGCGCCAGCAGCCCAAATACAGGGGGCAATCAGCCCCAGCATTTT
CASSPNTGGNQPQHF
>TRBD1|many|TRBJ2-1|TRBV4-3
TGCGCCAGCAGCCAAGAACTACGGGACAGGTTCAATGAGCAGTTCTTC
CASSQELRDRFNEQFF
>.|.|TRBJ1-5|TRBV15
TGTGCCACCATGAGGGGGGGTAGCAATCAGCCCCAGCATTTT
CATMRGGSNQPQHF
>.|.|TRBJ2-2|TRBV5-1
TGCGCCAGCAGTTCAGGGGTGGCCGGGGAGCTGTTTTTT
CASSSGVAGELFF
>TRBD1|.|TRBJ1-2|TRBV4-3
TGCGCCAGCAGCCAAACGGACAGGGAATATTATGGCTACACCTTC
CASSQTDREYYGYTF
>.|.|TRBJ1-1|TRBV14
TGTGCCAGCAGCCAAGAGGGGCGAAACACTGAAGCTTTCTTT
CASSQEGRNTEAFF
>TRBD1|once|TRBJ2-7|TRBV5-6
TGTGCCAGCAGCTTGGGGGATCGGAACAGGGGCTACGAGCAGTACTTC
CASSLGDRNRGYEQYF
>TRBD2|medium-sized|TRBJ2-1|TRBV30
TGTGCCTGGAGCTGGGGAGGGAATGAGCAGTTCTTC
CAWSWGGNEQFF
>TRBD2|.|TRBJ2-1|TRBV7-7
TGTGCCAGCAGCCCGGGACTAGCGGGAGGCGCAGACAATGAGCAGTTCTTC
CASSPGLAGGADNEQFF
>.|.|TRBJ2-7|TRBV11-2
TGTGCCAGCAGCCAAGGACAGAGAAAGTACGAGCAGTGCTTC
CASSQGQRKYEQCF
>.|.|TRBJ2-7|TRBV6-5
TGTGCCAGCAGTGGGGCCGACGGCGGTTACGAGCAGTACTTC
CASSGADGGYEQYF
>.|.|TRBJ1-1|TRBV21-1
TGTGCCAGCAGCAAAGGCTCCGGGGTGAACACTGAAGCTTTCTTT
CASSKGSGVNTEAFF
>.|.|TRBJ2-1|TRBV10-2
TGCGCCAGCAGCGGGAGTTTGGCTGAGCAGTTCTTC
CASSGSLAEQFF
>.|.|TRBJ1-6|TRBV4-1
TGCGCCAGCAGCAAGGACAGTAATTCACCCCTCCACTTT
CASSKDSNSPLHF
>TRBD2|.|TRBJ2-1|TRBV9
TGTGCCAGCAGCGTTGGACTAGCGGGAGGGTACAATGAGCAGTTCTTC
CASSVGLAGGYNEQFF
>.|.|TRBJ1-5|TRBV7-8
TGTGCCAGCAGCCCTCCCGCGGGGGGGAATCAGCCCCAGCATTTT
CASSPPAGGNQPQHF
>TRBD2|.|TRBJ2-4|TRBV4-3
TGCGCCAGCAGCCAACAGACCGGGACTAGCGCCAACATTCAGTACTTC
CASSQQTGTSANIQYF
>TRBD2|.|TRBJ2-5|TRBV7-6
TGTGCCAGCACCACGGGGACTAGCGGCTTCCAAGAGACCCAGTACTTC
CASTTGTSGFQETQYF
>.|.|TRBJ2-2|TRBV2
TGTGCCACCCGCCCGGAGGGAGCCGGGGAGCTGTTTTTT
CATRPEGAGELFF
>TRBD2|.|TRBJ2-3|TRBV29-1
TGCAGCGTTCCGGCGACTAGCGGGGTCACAGATACGCAGTATTTT
CSVPATSGVTDTQYF
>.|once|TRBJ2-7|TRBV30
TGTGCCTGGAGTGCCCTATACGAGCAGTACTTC
CAWSALYEQYF
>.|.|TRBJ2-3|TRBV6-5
TGTGCCAGCAGTTACTCGAGCGGGTTCACAGATACGCAGTATTTT
CASSYSSGFTDTQYF
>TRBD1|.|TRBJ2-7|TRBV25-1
TGTGCCAGTCGAGGGACAGGGTCGTACGAGCAGTACTTC
CASRGTGSYEQYF
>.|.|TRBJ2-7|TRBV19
TGTGCCAGTAGTATAGGAAAGGGGCACTACGAGCAGTACTTC
CASSIGKGHYEQYF
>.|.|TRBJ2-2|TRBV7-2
TGTGCCAGCAGCAAGGAGGGGACCACAATGAGGGAGCTGTTTTTT
CASSKEGTTMRELFF
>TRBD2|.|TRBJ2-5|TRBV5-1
TGCGCCAGCAGCTTCGGTAGCGGGGGGGCGCAGACCCAGTACTTC
CASSFGSGGAQTQYF
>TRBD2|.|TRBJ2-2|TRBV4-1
TGCGCCAGCAGCCAAGATGCGGGGGGCGGCACCGGGGAGCTGTTTTTT
CASSQDAGGGTGELFF
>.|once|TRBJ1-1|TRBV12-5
TGTGCTAGTGGCAGGGACACTGAAGCTTTCTTT
CASGRDTEAFF
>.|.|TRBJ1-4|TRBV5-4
TGTGCCAGCAGCAAACAGGACCGGACCGGCGAAAAACTGTTTTTT
CASSKQDRTGEKLFF
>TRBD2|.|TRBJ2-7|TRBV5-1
TGCGCCAGCAGCCGACTAGCGGGGGGCACCTACGAGCAGTACTTC
CASSRLAGGTYEQYF